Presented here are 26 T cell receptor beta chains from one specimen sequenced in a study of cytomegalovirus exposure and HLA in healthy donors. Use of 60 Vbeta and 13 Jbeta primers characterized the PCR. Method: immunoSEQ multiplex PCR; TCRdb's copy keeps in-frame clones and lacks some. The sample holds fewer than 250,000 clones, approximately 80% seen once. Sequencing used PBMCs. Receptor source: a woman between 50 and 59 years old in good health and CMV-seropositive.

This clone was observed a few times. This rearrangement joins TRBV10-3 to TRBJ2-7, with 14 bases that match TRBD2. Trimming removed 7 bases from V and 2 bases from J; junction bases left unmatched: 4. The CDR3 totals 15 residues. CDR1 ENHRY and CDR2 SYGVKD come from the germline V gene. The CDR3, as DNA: TGTGCCATCACTAGGACTAGCGGGGGGCCCTACGAGCAGTACTTC. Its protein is CAITRTSGGPYEQYF.

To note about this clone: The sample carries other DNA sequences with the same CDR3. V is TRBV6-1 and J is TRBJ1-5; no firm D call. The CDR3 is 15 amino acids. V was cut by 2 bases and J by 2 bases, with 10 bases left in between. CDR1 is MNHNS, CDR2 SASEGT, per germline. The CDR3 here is CASSERGRGNQPQHF. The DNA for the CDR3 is TGTGCCAGCAGTGAAAGAGGGAGGGGCAATCAGCCCCAGCATTTT.

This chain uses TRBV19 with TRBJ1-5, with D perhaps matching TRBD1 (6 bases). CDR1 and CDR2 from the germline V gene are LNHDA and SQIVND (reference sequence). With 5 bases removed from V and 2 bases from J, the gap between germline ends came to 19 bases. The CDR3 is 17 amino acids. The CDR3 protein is CASSLGRGERGNQPQHF. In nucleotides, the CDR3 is TGTGCCAGTAGTCTGGGCAGGGGAGAGCGCGGCAATCAGCCCCAGCATTTT.

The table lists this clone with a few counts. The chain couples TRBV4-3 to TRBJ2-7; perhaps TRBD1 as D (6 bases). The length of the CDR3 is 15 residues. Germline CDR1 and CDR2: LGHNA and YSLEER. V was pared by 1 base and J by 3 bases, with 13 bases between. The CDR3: CASSQGPADSYEQYF. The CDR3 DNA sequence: TGCGCCAGCAGCCAAGGCCCCGCGGACAGCTACGAGCAGTACTTC.

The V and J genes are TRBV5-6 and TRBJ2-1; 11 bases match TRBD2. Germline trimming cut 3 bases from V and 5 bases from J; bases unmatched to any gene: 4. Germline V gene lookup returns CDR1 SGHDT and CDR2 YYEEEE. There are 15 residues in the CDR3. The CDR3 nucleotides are TGTGCCAGCAGCTCGGGACTAGCGGAACACAATGAGCAGTTCTTC. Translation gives CASSSGLAEHNEQFF. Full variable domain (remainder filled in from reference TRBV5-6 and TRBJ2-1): DAGVTQSPTHLIKTRGQQVTLRCSPKSGHDTVSWYQQALGQGPQFIFQYYEEEERQRGNFPDRFSGHQFPNYSSELNVNALLLGDSALYLCASSSGLAEHNEQFFGPGTRLTVL.

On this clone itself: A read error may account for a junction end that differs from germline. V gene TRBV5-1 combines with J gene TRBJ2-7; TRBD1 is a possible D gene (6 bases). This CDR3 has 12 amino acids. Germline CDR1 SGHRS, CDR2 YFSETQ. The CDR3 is CASSLGARPLYF. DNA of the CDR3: TGCGCCAGCAGTTTGGGGGCCCGTCCTCTGTACTTC.

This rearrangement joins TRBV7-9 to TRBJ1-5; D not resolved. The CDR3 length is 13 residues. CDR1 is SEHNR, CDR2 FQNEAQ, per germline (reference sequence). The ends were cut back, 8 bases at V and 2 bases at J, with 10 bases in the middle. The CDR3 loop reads CASGGTGNQPQHF. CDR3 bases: TGTGCCAGCGGAGGAACAGGCAATCAGCCCCAGCATTTT.

The CDR3 sequence: CASSLGTTGVGDTIYF. As DNA, the CDR3 is TGTGCCAGCAGCTTGGGGACAACAGGGGTTGGGGACACCATATATTTT. The chain combines TRBV5-5 with TRBJ1-3; TRBD1 agrees at 7 bases. The CDR3 contains 16 residues. Germline V gene sequence: CDR1 SGHKS, CDR2 YYEKEE (reference sequence). With V trimmed by 0 bases and J by 8 bases, 11 bases remained unmatched.

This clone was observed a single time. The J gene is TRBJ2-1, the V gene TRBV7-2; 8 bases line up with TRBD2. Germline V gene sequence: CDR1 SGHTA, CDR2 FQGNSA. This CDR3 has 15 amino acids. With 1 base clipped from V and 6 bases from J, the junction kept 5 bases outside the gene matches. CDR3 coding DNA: TGTGCCAGCAGCTTAGTAGGGACTAGGGCCAATGAGCAGTTCTTC. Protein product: CASSLVGTRANEQFF.

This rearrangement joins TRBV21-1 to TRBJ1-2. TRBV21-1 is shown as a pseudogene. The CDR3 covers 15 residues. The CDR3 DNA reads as TGTGCCAGCAGCAATAGGCGGGGGCAGAGCTATGGCTACACCTTC. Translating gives CASSNRRGQSYGYTF.

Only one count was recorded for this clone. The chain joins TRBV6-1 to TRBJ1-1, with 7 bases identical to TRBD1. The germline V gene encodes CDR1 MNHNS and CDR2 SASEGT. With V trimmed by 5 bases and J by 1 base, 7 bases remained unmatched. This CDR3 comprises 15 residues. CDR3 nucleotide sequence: TGTGCCAGCAGTCCCAGGACAGGCCCGAACACTGAAGCTTTCTTT. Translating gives CASSPRTGPNTEAFF.

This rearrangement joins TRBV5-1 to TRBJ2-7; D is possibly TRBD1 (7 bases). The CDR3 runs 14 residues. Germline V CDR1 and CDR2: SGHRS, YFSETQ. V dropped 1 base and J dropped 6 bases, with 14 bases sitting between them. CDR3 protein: CASSLTGEAVEQYF. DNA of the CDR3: TGCGCCAGCAGCTTGACAGGGGAGGCGGTCGAGCAGTACTTC.

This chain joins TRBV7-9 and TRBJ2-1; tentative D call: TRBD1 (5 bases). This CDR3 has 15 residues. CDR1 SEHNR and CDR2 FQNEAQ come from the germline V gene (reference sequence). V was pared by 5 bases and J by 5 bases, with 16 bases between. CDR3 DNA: TGTGCCAGCAGCCCGCCTGGGGCAGCCAACAATGAGCAGTTCTTC. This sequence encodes CASSPPGAANNEQFF. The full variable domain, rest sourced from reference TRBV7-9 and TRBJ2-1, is DTGVSQNPRHKITKRGQNVTFRCDPISEHNRLYWYRQTLGQGPEFLTYFQNEAQLEKSRLLSDRFSAERPKGSFSTLEIQRTEQGDSAMYLCASSPPGAANNEQFFGPGTRLTVL.

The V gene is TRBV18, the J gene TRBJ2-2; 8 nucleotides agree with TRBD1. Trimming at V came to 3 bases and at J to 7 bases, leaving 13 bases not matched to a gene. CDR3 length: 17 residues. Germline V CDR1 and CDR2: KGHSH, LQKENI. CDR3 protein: CASSPRGQGWDVGELFF. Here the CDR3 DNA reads TGTGCCAGCTCACCGCGAGGACAGGGATGGGACGTCGGGGAGCTGTTTTTT.

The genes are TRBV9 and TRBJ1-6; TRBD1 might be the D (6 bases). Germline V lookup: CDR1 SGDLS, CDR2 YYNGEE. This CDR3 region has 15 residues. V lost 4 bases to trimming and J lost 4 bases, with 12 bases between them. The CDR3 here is CASSNRDIYNSPLHF. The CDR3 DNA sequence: TGTGCCAGCAGCAATCGGGACATTTATAATTCACCCCTCCACTTT. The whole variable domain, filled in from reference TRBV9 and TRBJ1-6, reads DSGVTQTPKHLITATGQRVTLRCSPRSGDLSVYWYQQSLDQGLQFLIQYYNGEERAKGNILERFSAQQFPDLHSELNLSSLELGDSALYFCASSNRDIYNSPLHFGNGTRLTVT.

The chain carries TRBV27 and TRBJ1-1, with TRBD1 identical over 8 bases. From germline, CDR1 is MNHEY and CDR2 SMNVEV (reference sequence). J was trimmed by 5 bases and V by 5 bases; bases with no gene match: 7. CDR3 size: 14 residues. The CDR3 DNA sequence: TGTGCCAGCAGTATCGACAGGGGTGGGACTGAAGCTTTCTTT. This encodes CASSIDRGGTEAFF.

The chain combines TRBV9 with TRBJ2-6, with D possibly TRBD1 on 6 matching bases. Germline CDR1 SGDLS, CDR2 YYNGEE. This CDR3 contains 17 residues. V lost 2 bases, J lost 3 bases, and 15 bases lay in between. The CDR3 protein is CASSVMTGVFGANVLTF. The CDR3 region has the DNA TGTGCCAGCAGCGTCATGACAGGCGTCTTTGGGGCCAACGTCCTGACTTTC.

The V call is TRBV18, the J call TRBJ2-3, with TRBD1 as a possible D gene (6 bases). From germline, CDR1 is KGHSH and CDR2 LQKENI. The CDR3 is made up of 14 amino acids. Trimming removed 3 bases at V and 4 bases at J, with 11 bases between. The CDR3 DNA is TGTGCCAGCTCACCGGCAAACAGGGCAGATACGCAGTATTTT. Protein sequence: CASSPANRADTQYF.

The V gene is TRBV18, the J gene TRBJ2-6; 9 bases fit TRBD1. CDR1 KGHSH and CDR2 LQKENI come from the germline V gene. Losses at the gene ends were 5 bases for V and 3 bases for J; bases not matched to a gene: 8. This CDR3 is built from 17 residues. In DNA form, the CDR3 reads TGTGCCAGCTCAAGGGAAACAGGGGGCGATGGGGCCAACGTCCTGACTTTC. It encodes CASSRETGGDGANVLTF.

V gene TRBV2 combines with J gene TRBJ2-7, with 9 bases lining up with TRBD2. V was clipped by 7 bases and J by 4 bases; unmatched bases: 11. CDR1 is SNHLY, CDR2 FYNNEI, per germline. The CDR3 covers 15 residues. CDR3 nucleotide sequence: TGTGCCAGCAAGGCTAGCGGGGATCCCGGTTACGAGCAGTACTTC. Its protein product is CASKASGDPGYEQYF.

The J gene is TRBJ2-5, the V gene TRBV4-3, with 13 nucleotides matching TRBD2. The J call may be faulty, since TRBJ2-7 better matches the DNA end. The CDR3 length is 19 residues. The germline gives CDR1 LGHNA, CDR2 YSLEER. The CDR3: CASSQDLLAGGIYTYEQYF. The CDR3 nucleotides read TGCGCCAGCAGCCAAGACTTACTAGCGGGGGGGATATATACCTACGAGCAGTACTTC.

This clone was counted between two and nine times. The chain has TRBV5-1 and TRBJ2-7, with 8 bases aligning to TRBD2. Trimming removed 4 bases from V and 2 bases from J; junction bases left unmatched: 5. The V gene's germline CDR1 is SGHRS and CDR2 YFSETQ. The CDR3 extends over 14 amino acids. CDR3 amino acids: CASSPGTRTYEQYF. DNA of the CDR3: TGCGCCAGCAGCCCCGGGACTAGGACCTACGAGCAGTACTTC.

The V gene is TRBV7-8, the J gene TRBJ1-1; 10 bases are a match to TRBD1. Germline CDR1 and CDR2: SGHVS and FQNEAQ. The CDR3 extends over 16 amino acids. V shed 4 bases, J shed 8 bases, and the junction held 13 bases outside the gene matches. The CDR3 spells CASSSQERTGGWEAFF. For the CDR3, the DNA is TGTGCCAGCAGCTCCCAGGAAAGGACAGGGGGGTGGGAAGCTTTCTTT.

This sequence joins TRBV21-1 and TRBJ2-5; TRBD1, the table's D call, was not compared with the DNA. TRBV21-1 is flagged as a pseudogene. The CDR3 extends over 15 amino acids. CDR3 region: CASSKATGRKETQYF. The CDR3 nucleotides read TGTGCCAGCAGCAAAGCAACAGGGAGAAAGGAGACCCAGTACTTC.

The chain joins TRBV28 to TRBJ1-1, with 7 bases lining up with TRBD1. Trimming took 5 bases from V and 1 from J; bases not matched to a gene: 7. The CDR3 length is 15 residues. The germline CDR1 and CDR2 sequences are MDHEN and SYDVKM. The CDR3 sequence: CASSTGAWKNTEAFF. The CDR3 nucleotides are TGTGCCAGCAGTACAGGGGCATGGAAGAACACTGAAGCTTTCTTT.

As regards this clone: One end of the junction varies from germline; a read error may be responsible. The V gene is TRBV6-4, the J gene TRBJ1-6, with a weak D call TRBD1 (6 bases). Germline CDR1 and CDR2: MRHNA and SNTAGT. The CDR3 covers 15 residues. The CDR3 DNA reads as TGTGCCAGCAGTGACCTTGGGACACCCAATTCACCCCCCCACTTT. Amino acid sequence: CASSDLGTPNSPPHF.